The T cell receptor beta chain described here comes from a study of technical replicates of blood from several donors. V was clipped by 4 bases and J by 4 bases, with 10 bases between them. This CDR3 spans 14 amino acids. Germline V CDR1 and CDR2: MNHEY, SVGAGI. Data came from immunoSEQ multiplex PCR; TCRdb stores just in-frame clones and leaves some out. The data show about 70,000 clones, about 91% seen once. The V gene is TRBV6-5, the J gene TRBJ2-2, with D perhaps matching TRBD1 (5 bases). The origin of this receptor is a human donor in good health. The sample comprised T cells isolated from PBMCs. CDR3 nucleotide sequence: TGTGCCAGCAGTTGGCAGGGTTCCACCGGGGAGCTGTTTTTT. This translates into CASSWQGSTGELFF.